This T cell receptor beta chain originates from a study of cytomegalovirus exposure and HLA in healthy donors. The PCR used 60 Vbeta and 13 Jbeta primers. Clones were read by immunoSEQ multiplex PCR, and TCRdb kept only the in-frame ones, dropping some. The data show 74,000 or so clones, 60% to 85% seen once. Comment on this clone: What it recognizes is unknown.

V lost 5 bases and J lost 5; bases outside the gene matches: 16. This CDR3 comprises 18 residues. The germline V gene encodes CDR1 LGHNA and CDR2 YNFKEQ. Regarding the study as a whole: Later on, an analysis found that several of the most significant clusters appeared to be linked to common viral pathogens, which included parvovirus B19. A later analysis reportedly found that, within productive TCRs, an Asian-associated ancestry cluster had fewer N-insertions than the mean observed across the roughly 700 donors. V- and J-gene trimming of TCR beta was linked (in a later analysis) to a missense DCLRE1C variant.

Sequencing was done on a sample of PBMCs. The TCR sequence derives from a male donor in good health and CMV-seropositive. The chain has TRBV4-2 and TRBJ2-5; 11 bases line up with TRBD2. The CDR3, as DNA: TGTGCCAGCAGCTGGGGGCTAGCGGGAGGAGGGCCCGGGGAGACCCAGTACTTC. It yields the protein CASSWGLAGGGPGETQYF.